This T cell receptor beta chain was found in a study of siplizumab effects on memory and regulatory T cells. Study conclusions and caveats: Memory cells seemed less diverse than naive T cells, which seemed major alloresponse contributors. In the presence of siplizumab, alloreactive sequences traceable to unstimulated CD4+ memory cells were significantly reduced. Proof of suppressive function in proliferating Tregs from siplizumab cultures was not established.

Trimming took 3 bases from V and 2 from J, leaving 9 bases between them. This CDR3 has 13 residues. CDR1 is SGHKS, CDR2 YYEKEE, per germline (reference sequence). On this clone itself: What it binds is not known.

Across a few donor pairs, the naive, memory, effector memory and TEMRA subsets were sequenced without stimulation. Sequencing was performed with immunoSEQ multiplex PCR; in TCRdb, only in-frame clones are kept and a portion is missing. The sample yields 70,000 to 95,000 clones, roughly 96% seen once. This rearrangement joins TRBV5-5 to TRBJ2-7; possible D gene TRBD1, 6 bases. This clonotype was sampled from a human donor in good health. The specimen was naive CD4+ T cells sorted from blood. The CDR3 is CASSSTGTYEQYF. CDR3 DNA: TGTGCCAGCAGCTCCACAGGGACCTACGAGCAGTACTTC.